Listed below are T cell receptor beta chains from one sample, sequenced in a study of patients and donors after allogeneic stem cell transplantation. TCRdb recomputed calls from the RT-PCR reads with MiXCR, one row per CDR3 protein. Counted here are some 880,000 distinct CDR3 sequences, about a sixth occurring once; the ten biggest clones make up around 6%. Sequencing was performed on blood, either unsorted or a sorted T cell fraction (not recorded which). The receptor source for this set is a human donor who was either an allogeneic HSCT recipient or a stem cell or donor lymphocyte infusion donor (not recorded which). It is not recorded whose cells these are; they may come from a transplant donor. The conserved cysteine and the conserved F or W are not part of the CDR3 here.

CDR3 | V
ASSLVGTRQETQY | TRBV7-9
ASSFPGRPGTDTQY | TRBV18
ASSRSATGELF | TRBV5-1
SVGSPVYGYT | TRBV29-1
ASSPQTPGTEGLGTGELF | TRBV6-2/TRBV6-3
ASSQSGVGEKLF | TRBV6-1
SASGLAGALL | TRBV20-1
ASSFAGEDTQY | TRBV7-9
ATSDSTIRDRGNEQF | TRBV24-1
ASTILSSYNEQF | TRBV5-1
ASSLVGGGDSPLH | TRBV7-2
SATGTSGRDYEQY | TRBV20-1
ASSPTGTGEYIQY | TRBV7-8
ASSQGSGDEQF | TRBV4-2
ASSFLRDTACT | TRBV7-9
ASSQGHADGYT | TRBV14
ASRRGGRDNSPLH | TRBV28
SARDPRLAARTGELF | TRBV20-1
ASSLAYKGEQY | TRBV7-2
ASSHLPSGEGSYNEQF | TRBV4-2
ASSVGHSGNTDTQY | TRBV5-1
ASRGATNEKLF | TRBV5-1
ASSPRTGLYGYT | TRBV14
ASSDASGRGGGYNEQF | TRBV2
SANSGSAETQY | TRBV20-1
ASGKVWGTTNTGELF | TRBV7-2
ASRTGTAGDTQY | TRBV6-1
ASSWDRSNTGELF | TRBV5-6
SAPQGPSYANYGYT | TRBV20-1
ASSPKILAGTGEQF | TRBV7-2
ASSYEPGRSTGELF | TRBV6-5
ASSLKQGSDGYT | TRBV5-1
ASSLDWLPQETQY | TRBV7-2
ASSQDSGGGVYNEQF | TRBV4-3
ASSLGLQIAKNIQY | TRBV5-1
ASSPTSTGISYEQY | TRBV5-1
ASSQATGNTGELF | TRBV4-3
SATLRKSLETQY | TRBV20-1
ASRGTWEGHGYT | TRBV12-3/TRBV12-4
ASSVAVSDEKLF | TRBV9
SAREWNQPQH | TRBV20-1
ASSSYREKNTGELF | TRBV7-3